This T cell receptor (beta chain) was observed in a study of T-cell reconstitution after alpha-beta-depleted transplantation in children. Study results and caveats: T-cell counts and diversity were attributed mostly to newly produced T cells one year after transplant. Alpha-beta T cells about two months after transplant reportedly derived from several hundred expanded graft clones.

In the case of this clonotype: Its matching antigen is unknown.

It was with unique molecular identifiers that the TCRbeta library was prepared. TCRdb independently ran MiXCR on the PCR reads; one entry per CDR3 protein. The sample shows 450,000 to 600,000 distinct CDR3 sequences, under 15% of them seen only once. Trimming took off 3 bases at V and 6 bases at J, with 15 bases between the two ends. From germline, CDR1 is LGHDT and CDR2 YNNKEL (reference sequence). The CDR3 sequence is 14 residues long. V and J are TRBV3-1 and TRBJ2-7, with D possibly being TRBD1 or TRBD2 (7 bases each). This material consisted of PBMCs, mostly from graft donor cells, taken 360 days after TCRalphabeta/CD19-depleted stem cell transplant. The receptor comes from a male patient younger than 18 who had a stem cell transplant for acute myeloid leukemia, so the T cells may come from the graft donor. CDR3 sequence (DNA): TGTGCCAGCAGCCACAGGGGGGGCCCCCCCGAGCAGTACTTC. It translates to CASSHRGGPPEQYF.